The next 8 T cell receptor beta chains were all read from a single sample in a study of blood T cell repertoires in COVID-19. Assay: immunoSEQ multiplex PCR; the TCRdb copy retains only in-frame clones and omits some. The sample includes hundreds of thousands of clones, 88% of them seen just once. The sample comprised peripheral blood. These receptors came from a man aged 80 or over with acute or convalescent COVID-19.

This clone was seen only once. V gene TRBV4-2 combines with J gene TRBJ2-7, with D possibly TRBD2 on 6 matching bases. CDR1 LGHNA and CDR2 YNFKEQ come from the germline V gene. Trimming cost V 4 bases and J 2 bases, with 18 bases left between them. CDR3 length equals 16 residues. The CDR3 reads CASSLGLSALTYEQYF. The CDR3 DNA reads as TGTGCCAGCAGCCTTGGACTATCTGCCCTCACCTACGAGCAGTACTTC.

The rearrangement uses TRBV10-3 and TRBJ2-3; D unresolved. V lost 6 bases and J 1 base, leaving 11 bases between the germline ends. The CDR3 is 14 amino acids. Looked up from germline, CDR1 is ENHRY and CDR2 is SYGVKD. CDR3 nucleotide sequence: TGTGCCATCAGGCAAGGAGATGGCACAGATACGCAGTATTTT. It yields the protein CAIRQGDGTDTQYF.

The chain has TRBV6-5 and TRBJ2-2; D remains unclear. The CDR3 sequence is 16 residues long. The germline V gene has CDR1 MNHEY and CDR2 SVGAGI. V was clipped by 2 bases and J by 4 bases, with 14 bases between them. CDR3 coding DNA: TGTGCCAGCAGTTACGAACTACCGGCCACCACCGGGGAGCTGTTTTTT. This translates into CASSYELPATTGELFF.

The chain combines TRBV19 with TRBJ1-4; 7 positions agree with TRBD1. This CDR3 contains 15 residues. Looked up from germline, CDR1 is LNHDA and CDR2 is SQIVND (reference sequence). Germline trimming cut 5 bases from V and 7 bases from J; bases unmatched to any gene: 10. CDR3 sequence (DNA): TGTGCCAGTAGTGCCGACAGGGTCCGTGGTGAAAAACTGTTTTTT. Amino acids: CASSADRVRGEKLFF.

J is TRBJ2-7 and V is TRBV5-7; 7 bases line up with TRBD2. TRBV5-7 qualifies as an ORF whose function is uncertain. V shed 2 bases and J 4 bases; nucleotides not matched to a gene: 6. CDR3 size: 14 residues. The DNA for the CDR3 is TGTGCCAGCAGCTTAGCGGGAAATAAATACGAGCAGTACTTC. Its translation: CASSLAGNKYEQYF.

The J gene is TRBJ1-5, the V gene TRBV19; 9 positions match TRBD1. Germline loops: CDR1 LNHDA, CDR2 SQIVND (reference sequence). This CDR3 contains 15 residues. V was pared by 5 bases and J by 5 bases, with 7 bases of the junction left unmatched. CDR3 in DNA: TGTGCCAGTAGTGGTAGGACAGGGGATTATCAGCCCCAGCATTTT. Translation: CASSGRTGDYQPQHF.

The chain joins TRBV18 to TRBJ2-5; no reliable D call. Looked up from germline, CDR1 is KGHSH and CDR2 is LQKENI. Trimming pared 2 bases from V and 4 bases from J, leaving 5 bases between. This CDR3 is built from 12 residues. CDR3 nucleotide sequence: TGTGCCAGCTCACCATTCGGAGAGACCCAGTACTTC. Encoded protein: CASSPFGETQYF.

This clone has a single count. The chain employs TRBV15 and TRBJ2-7, with 8 bases fitting TRBD1. Trimming took 0 bases from V and 5 from J; bases not matched to a gene: 6. The CDR3 runs 15 residues. Germline assignment: CDR1 LNHNV and CDR2 YYDKDF (reference sequence). CDR3 nucleotides: TGTGCCACCAGCAGAGATACAGGGGGATGGGACGAGCAGTACTTC. Translating gives CATSRDTGGWDEQYF.